This T cell receptor beta chain was recovered during a study of T cell responses to AZD1222 COVID-19 vaccine. General observations from the study: Epitopes outside B.1.351 and B.1.1.7 mutated regions reportedly drew nearly half of spike TCRs.

On this clone itself: Antigen specificity is unknown.

The protocol was immunoSEQ multiplex PCR, while the TCRdb copy is restricted to in-frame clones and leaves out a portion. The sample carries 90,000 to 150,000 clones, approximately 90% recorded once. The material was peripheral blood, obtained on day 0 of AZD1222 vaccination. This TCR was recovered from an adult in good health.

This CDR3 is CASSPNAGVGYGYTF. The DNA for the CDR3 is TGTGCCAGCAGCCCAAATGCGGGAGTAGGCTATGGCTACACCTTC. The rearrangement joins TRBV7-2 to TRBJ1-2; the D is unclear. Per the germline V gene, CDR1 is SGHTA and CDR2 is FQGNSA. This CDR3 is built from 15 residues. The V end was cut by 5 bases, the J end by 4 bases, with 17 bases between.